The T cell receptor (beta chain) under discussion was sequenced for a study of shared clonotypes between healthy human individuals. This clone is a singleton in its sample. A far bigger clonotype differs at one base, so this is likely a read error. TCRdb's table, derived via immunoSEQ multiplex PCR, lists solely in-frame clones and lacks some. The table lists 450,000 to 500,000 clones, roughly 80% of them singletons. Germline CDR1 is SEHNR and CDR2 is FQNEAQ (reference sequence). This CDR3 has 13 residues. Trimming removed 10 bases at V and 0 bases at J, with 7 bases between. Sequences were obtained from PBMCs. The receptor was derived from a woman aged 40 to 55 in good health. Some clones in this sample may be carry-over from other donors' samples. This chain links TRBV7-9 with TRBJ2-6, with D perhaps matching TRBD2 (5 bases). CDR3 in DNA: TGTGCCACCGGGAACTCTGGGGCCAACGTCCTGACTTTC. It translates to CATGNSGANVLTF.